The 17 T cell receptor beta chains given below trace back to one sample, sequenced in a study of shared clonotypes between healthy human individuals. Naive CD8 cells were CD45RO-negative, positively selected for CCR7, excluding terminally differentiated effector memory CD45RA+ cells. Assay: immunoSEQ multiplex PCR; the TCRdb copy retains only in-frame clones and omits some. This repertoire shows roughly 2.1 million clones, more than 85% found once; its top ten account for 1.5% to 2%. Specimen: naive CD8+ T cells from PBMCs. Receptor source: a man between 18 and 29 years old in good health. Some clones in this sample may be carry-over from other donors' samples.

V and J are TRBV6-5 and TRBJ2-5; D unclear. Per the germline V gene, CDR1 is MNHEY and CDR2 is SVGAGI. Trimming shortened V by 3 bases and J by 7 bases, and 15 bases separated the two germline ends. The CDR3 extends over 14 amino acids. The CDR3 DNA is TGTGCCAGCAGTTATCTCTCAGGAAAGGGGACCCAGTACTTC. It translates to CASSYLSGKGTQYF.

The J gene is TRBJ2-3, the V gene TRBV6-6; 11 bases agree with TRBD1. Germline lookup yields CDR1 MNHNY and CDR2 SVGAGI (reference sequence). J was trimmed by 2 bases and V by 6 bases; bases with no gene match: 7. This CDR3 spans 16 amino acids. The DNA of the CDR3 is TGTGCCAGCAGGAAGGACAGGGGGCGCGTCACAGATACGCAGTATTTT. Its translation is CASRKDRGRVTDTQYF.

CDR3 region: CASSLTLGSEAFF. DNA of the CDR3: TGTGCCAGCAGCTTAACTTTGGGTTCTGAAGCTTTCTTT. The rearrangement uses TRBV7-3 and TRBJ1-1; D not certain. Germline V gene sequence: CDR1 SGHTA, CDR2 FQGTGA. The germline V and J ends were trimmed by 0 bases and 6 bases, with 8 bases remaining between them. The CDR3 extends over 13 amino acids.

V usage is TRBV5-1 and J usage is TRBJ2-1, with 10 bases that match TRBD2. The CDR3 has 17 residues. V trimming: 2 bases; J trimming: 7 bases; junction bases outside the gene matches: 12. CDR1 and CDR2 (germline): SGHRS, YFSETQ. The chain's CDR3 is CASSFSLAGVRLNEQFF. The CDR3, as DNA: TGCGCCAGCAGCTTTTCCCTAGCGGGAGTTCGGTTAAATGAGCAGTTCTTC. The full variable domain, rest sourced from reference TRBV5-1 and TRBJ2-1, is KAGVTQTPRYLIKTRGQQVTLSCSPISGHRSVSWYQQTPGQGLQFLFEYFSETQRNKGNFPGRFSGRQFSNSRSEMNVSTLELGDSALYLCASSFSLAGVRLNEQFFGPGTRLTVL.

This clone was observed once. The gene calls are TRBV27 and TRBJ1-1; D not certain. Germline V gene sequence: CDR1 MNHEY, CDR2 SMNVEV (reference sequence). CDR3 length: 12 residues. V dropped 6 bases and J dropped 2 bases, with 7 bases sitting between them. CDR3 sequence (DNA): TGTGCCAGCAGAGCCCCCAACACTGAAGCTTTCTTT. Protein product: CASRAPNTEAFF.

The V and J genes are TRBV9 and TRBJ1-1; 10 bases are a match to TRBD1. Germline values: CDR1 SGDLS, CDR2 YYNGEE. V lost 3 bases, J lost 8 bases, and 7 bases stayed unmatched. The CDR3 loop spans 14 amino acids. CDR3 sequence reads: CASSDPGQGPEAFF. The CDR3 bases are TGTGCCAGCAGCGACCCGGGACAGGGGCCCGAAGCTTTCTTT.

V usage is TRBV27 and J usage is TRBJ2-7; TRBD2 might be the D (5 bases). The CDR3 loop spans 14 amino acids. CDR1 and CDR2 (germline): MNHEY, SMNVEV (reference sequence). Trimming took off 3 bases at V and 3 bases at J, with 12 bases between the two ends. For the CDR3, the DNA is TGTGCCAGCAGTTTTCACGGGAATAACTACGAGCAGTACTTC. Its protein product is CASSFHGNNYEQYF.

V is TRBV19 and J is TRBJ2-7, with D perhaps given as TRBD1 or TRBD2 (5 bases each). Germline V gene sequence: CDR1 LNHDA, CDR2 SQIVND (reference sequence). The V end was cut by 5 bases, the J end by 3 bases, with 14 bases between. The CDR3 contains 14 residues. Written as DNA, the CDR3 is TGTGCCAGTAGTCGGGACGGAGCCGACTACGAGCAGTACTTC. Translation gives CASSRDGADYEQYF.

The chain combines TRBV29-1 with TRBJ2-5; TRBD2 matches at 10 bases. The J call may be mistaken, given a closer DNA end match to TRBJ2-7. The CDR3 runs to 14 residues. Germline lookup yields CDR1 SQVTM and CDR2 ANQGSEA. The CDR3 region has the DNA TGCAGCGTTGAGCTAGCGGGAGTTCTCTACGAGCAGTACTTC. Amino acid sequence: CSVELAGVLYEQYF.

V gene TRBV27 combines with J gene TRBJ2-1; D assignment may be TRBD1 or TRBD2 (5 bases each). The germline gives CDR1 MNHEY, CDR2 SMNVEV (reference sequence). The CDR3 loop spans 14 amino acids. V was clipped by 0 bases and J by 12 bases, with 15 bases between them. For the CDR3, the DNA is TGTGCCAGCAGTTTATCGGGGACCCTGGGTGCGCAGTTCTTC. It encodes CASSLSGTLGAQFF.

This chain connects TRBV27 to TRBJ2-1; D remains ambiguous. V was cut by 5 bases and J by 2 bases, with 10 bases left in between. Per the germline V gene, CDR1 is MNHEY and CDR2 is SMNVEV (reference sequence). The CDR3 covers 14 residues. The chain's CDR3 is CASSPWQAYNEQFF. The CDR3 nucleotides are TGTGCCAGCAGTCCTTGGCAGGCCTACAATGAGCAGTTCTTC.

The chain joins TRBV14 to TRBJ2-7; D not resolved. Germline CDR1 is SGHDN and CDR2 is FVKESK. V lost 5 bases and J 7 bases, leaving 9 bases between the germline ends. There are 11 residues in the CDR3. In DNA, the CDR3 is TGTGCCAGCAGCTCTAACTGGGAGCAGTACTTC. Its protein is CASSSNWEQYF.

This rearrangement joins TRBV28 to TRBJ2-5; TRBD1 agrees at 9 bases. This CDR3 region has 16 residues. CDR1 and CDR2 (germline): MDHEN, SYDVKM. Trimming at V came to 5 bases and at J to 2 bases, leaving 9 bases not matched to a gene. The CDR3 DNA sequence: TGTGCCAGCAGTATGCCGGGACAGGGCTTACAAGAGACCCAGTACTTC. Its translation is CASSMPGQGLQETQYF.

In this sample, this clone turned up once. One end of the junction varies from germline; a read error may be responsible. The chain combines TRBV7-3 with TRBJ2-1, with 16 positions matching TRBD2. The germline V gene has CDR1 SGHTA and CDR2 FQGTGA. The CDR3 length is 16 residues. This CDR3 is CASSLSWGLAGGPLVF. Written as DNA, the CDR3 is TGTGCCAGCAGCTTATCCTGGGGACTAGCGGGAGGGCCTCTGGTCTTC.

The V gene is TRBV4-1, the J gene TRBJ2-7; 7 bases map to TRBD1. The CDR3 consists of 14 residues. Germline V CDR1 and CDR2: MGHRA, YSYEKL. V lost 5 bases to trimming and J lost 5 bases; unmatched junction nucleotides: 9. CDR3 coding DNA: TGCGCCAGCAGCGATCCGGGACAGTGGGACGAGCAGTACTTC. This gives the protein CASSDPGQWDEQYF.

For this clone: Mismatch with germline at one junction end may stem from a read error. CDR3 loop: CASSLGAIYNEQFF. The CDR3 nucleotides are TGTGCCAGTAGTTTGGGGGCTATCTACAATGAGCAGTTCTTC. The chain recombines TRBV6-6 with TRBJ2-1; possible D gene TRBD1, 6 bases. Germline CDR1 is MNHNY and CDR2 is SVGAGI (reference sequence). This CDR3 contains 14 residues.

CDR3 amino acids: CASGLTGFSGNTIYF. CDR3 coding DNA: TGTGCCAGCGGGTTGACAGGGTTCTCTGGAAACACCATATATTTT. V usage is TRBV2 and J usage is TRBJ1-3; 7 bases fit TRBD1. Trimming removed 8 bases from V and 0 bases from J; junction bases left unmatched: 7. From germline, CDR1 is SNHLY and CDR2 FYNNEI. CDR3 length: 15 residues.